This paragraph reports one TCR beta chain. Its specificity is unknown. This sample includes further DNA sequences coding for the same CDR3. Trimming stripped 2 bases from V and 0 bases from J, with 11 bases between. The CDR3 is 15 amino acids. Germline assignment: CDR1 SGHRS and CDR2 YFSETQ. The protocol was immunoSEQ multiplex PCR, while the TCRdb copy is restricted to in-frame clones and leaves out a portion. Of 85,000 to 130,000 clones listed, roughly 89% are singletons. This sample is part of a study of T cell responses to AZD1222 COVID-19 vaccine. For the study at large: Second-dose intervals near 4 or 12 weeks were combined.

Study results and caveats: Unmutated variant regions are reportedly targeted by nearly half of spike-specific TCRs.

V gene TRBV5-1 combines with J gene TRBJ1-2; D possibly corresponds to TRBD1 (5 bases). Material: peripheral blood, obtained on day 0 of AZD1222 vaccination. This clonotype was sampled from an adult in good health. The CDR3 region is CASSLVAGSNYGYTF. The CDR3 DNA sequence: TGCGCCAGCAGCTTAGTGGCAGGGTCTAACTATGGCTACACCTTC.